The entry that follows covers one T cell receptor beta chain sequence. The antigen is unknown. Donors counted as nominally healthy when sampled, yet unrecorded immune exposures were likely. The V and J ends lost 3 bases and 7 bases respectively, with 16 bases between them. CDR1 and CDR2 (germline): KGHSH, LQKENI. The CDR3 is 15 residues long. The PCR used 60 Vbeta and 13 Jbeta primers. Original processing methods: Unique TCR beta chains totaled some 80 million in a later count, with roughly 11 million of them shared. The repertoire was sequenced with immunoSEQ multiplex PCR; TCRdb's copy has only in-frame clones and lacks some. The D gene and trimming were derived from the DNA, and the V and J assignments and clone size from that table. This repertoire shows under 150,000 clones, about three quarters found once; its top ten account for roughly 5.9%. The entry originates in a study of cytomegalovirus exposure and HLA in healthy donors.

Study conclusions and caveats: The classifier, whose performance was assessed in both the original and validation cohorts, reportedly diagnosed cytomegalovirus status with high specificity and sensitivity. Some V segments, TRBV6-2 and TRBV6-3 among them, were indistinguishable and were therefore excluded.

Source material: PBMCs. The receptor was derived from a woman in her thirties or forties in good health and CMV-seronegative. The chain combines TRBV18 with TRBJ2-1, with D possibly TRBD1 on 7 matching bases. The CDR3 spells CASSPRDRGRNEQFF. The CDR3 bases are TGTGCCAGCTCACCCCGGGACAGAGGGAGGAATGAGCAGTTCTTC.